This is a list of T cell receptor beta chains from one sample in a study of blood T cell repertoires in COVID-19. Some clones are missing from TCRdb's copy, which holds only in-frame ones; the method was immunoSEQ multiplex PCR. The table includes about 320,000 clones, less than 85% detected once. The material sequenced was PBMCs or T cells enriched from blood (not recorded which). The receptor source for this set is a woman younger than 45 who had been exposed to COVID-19. The CDR3 runs from the conserved cysteine through the conserved F or W. Each record gives: CDR3 protein, CDR3 DNA, clone size, D gene, V gene, J gene. A D gene is named only where the DNA matches it firmly. Clone size is stated in some rows and not others, as once, few, many or a class when expanded.

CDR3: CASSFIRSGVSYEQYF; DNA: TGTGCCAGCAGCTTTATTCGTAGCGGGGTCTCCTACGAGCAGTACTTC; size: .; D: TRBD2; V: TRBV7-8; J: TRBJ2-7
CDR3: CASSQVWTSGGRNEQFF; DNA: TGCGCCAGCAGCCAGGTTTGGACTAGCGGGGGACGGAATGAGCAGTTCTTC; size: .; D: TRBD2; V: TRBV4-3; J: TRBJ2-1
CDR3: CASRQGTSTETQYF; DNA: TGTGCCAGCAGGCAAGGGACTAGCACAGAGACCCAGTACTTC; size: .; D: TRBD2; V: TRBV5-5; J: TRBJ2-5
CDR3: CASILSEMNTEAFF; DNA: TGTGCCAGCATTTTGTCGGAGATGAACACTGAAGCTTTCTTT; size: .; D: .; V: TRBV2; J: TRBJ1-1
CDR3: CASSPVRGGSYNEQFF; DNA: TGTGCCAGCTCGCCGGTACGAGGGGGTTCTTACAATGAGCAGTTCTTC; size: .; D: .; V: TRBV18; J: TRBJ2-1
CDR3: CASSSGYEQYF; DNA: TGCGCCAGCAGCTCGGGCTACGAGCAGTACTTC; size: .; D: .; V: TRBV5-1; J: TRBJ2-7
CDR3: CASSRQGLSYEQYF; DNA: TGTGCCAGCTCACGACAGGGGTTGTCCTACGAGCAGTACTTC; size: .; D: TRBD1; V: TRBV18; J: TRBJ2-7
CDR3: CASSSPTGYNSPLHF; DNA: TGTGCCAGCAGTTCACCGACAGGGTACAATTCACCCCTCCACTTT; size: once; D: TRBD1; V: TRBV28; J: TRBJ1-6
CDR3: CASSSRRGPNTEAFF; DNA: TGTGCCAGCAGCTCGCGAAGGGGGCCGAACACTGAAGCTTTCTTT; size: .; D: TRBD1; V: TRBV7-3; J: TRBJ1-1
CDR3: CASRPGLYQPQHF; DNA: TGTGCCAGCAGACCGGGACTTTATCAGCCCCAGCATTTT; size: .; D: .; V: TRBV28; J: TRBJ1-5
CDR3: CASSLSAEIQGYTF; DNA: TGTGCCAGCAGCTTATCGGCAGAGATACAGGGCTACACCTTC; size: .; D: .; V: TRBV7-9; J: TRBJ1-2
CDR3: CAISAGRETYNEQFF; DNA: TGTGCCATCAGTGCCGGGCGGGAGACCTACAATGAGCAGTTCTTC; size: .; D: TRBD2; V: TRBV10-3; J: TRBJ2-1
CDR3: CASSLEQAFRNEQFF; DNA: TGTGCCAGCAGCTTGGAACAGGCGTTTAGGAATGAGCAGTTCTTC; size: .; D: .; V: TRBV5-8; J: TRBJ2-1
CDR3: CASSPQITSNEQFF; DNA: TGTGCCAGCAGCCCCCAGATAACGTCCAATGAGCAGTTCTTC; size: .; D: .; V: TRBV7-9; J: TRBJ2-1
CDR3: CASSLYKGAKDSPLHF; DNA: TGTGCCAGCAGTTTATATAAGGGGGCCAAAGATTCACCCCTCCACTTT; size: .; D: TRBD1; V: TRBV28; J: TRBJ1-6
CDR3: CASSPTYNSPLHF; DNA: TGTGCCAGCAGCCCTACTTATAATTCACCCCTCCACTTT; size: .; D: .; V: TRBV5-5; J: TRBJ1-6
CDR3: CASSVGGSADTQYF; DNA: TGTGCCAGCAGCGTAGGTGGTAGCGCAGATACGCAGTATTTT; size: .; D: .; V: TRBV9; J: TRBJ2-3
CDR3: CASRSVAGIGELFF; DNA: TGTGCCAGCAGGTCTGTGGCAGGGATCGGGGAGCTGTTTTTT; size: .; D: .; V: TRBV5-6; J: TRBJ2-2
CDR3: CAVGDTGTNPRGYTF; DNA: TGTGCCGTTGGGGATACCGGGACAAACCCTCGGGGCTACACCTTC; size: .; D: .; V: TRBV10-3; J: TRBJ1-2
CDR3: CASSWGTGQETQYF; DNA: TGTGCCAGCAGCTGGGGGACAGGCCAAGAGACCCAGTACTTC; size: .; D: TRBD1; V: TRBV5-6; J: TRBJ2-5
CDR3: CASSDQGPGTEAFF; DNA: TGTGCCAGCAGTGACCAGGGGCCAGGGACTGAAGCTTTCTTT; size: .; D: .; V: TRBV28; J: TRBJ1-1
CDR3: CASSYSGTRGQETQYF; DNA: TGTGCCAGCAGTTACTCCGGGACTAGAGGTCAAGAGACCCAGTACTTC; size: .; D: TRBD2; V: TRBV6-5; J: TRBJ2-5
CDR3: CASSRTGGYGYTF; DNA: TGTGCCAGCAGCCGGACAGGGGGATATGGCTACACCTTC; size: many; D: TRBD1; V: TRBV13; J: TRBJ1-2
CDR3: CASRRGGANYGYTF; DNA: TGTGCCAGCAGAAGGGGGGGAGCTAACTATGGCTACACCTTC; size: .; D: .; V: TRBV28; J: TRBJ1-2
CDR3: CASSGRARYGYTF; DNA: TGTGCCAGTAGCGGCAGGGCGCGATATGGCTACACCTTC; size: .; D: .; V: TRBV19; J: TRBJ1-2
CDR3: CSVEKKGQGGSYEQYF; DNA: TGCAGCGTTGAAAAAAAAGGACAGGGAGGTTCCTACGAGCAGTACTTC; size: .; D: TRBD1; V: TRBV29-1; J: TRBJ2-7
CDR3: CASSADPSGNTIYF; DNA: TGTGCCAGCAGCGCAGATCCCTCTGGAAACACCATATATTTT; size: .; D: .; V: TRBV9; J: TRBJ1-3
CDR3: CASSQGTGGADTQYF; DNA: TGCGCCAGCAGCCAAGGAACAGGGGGCGCGGATACGCAGTATTTT; size: .; D: TRBD1; V: TRBV4-1; J: TRBJ2-3
CDR3: CASSTTSWSEDTQYF; DNA: TGTGCCAGCAGCACGACTAGTTGGTCAGAAGATACGCAGTATTTT; size: .; D: .; V: TRBV9; J: TRBJ2-3
CDR3: CAISVRGEGNQPQHF; DNA: TGTGCCATCAGTGTCAGGGGAGAAGGCAATCAGCCCCAGCATTTT; size: .; D: .; V: TRBV10-3; J: TRBJ1-5
CDR3: CASSIVGGRSTGELFF; DNA: TGTGCCAGTAGTATAGTCGGGGGGAGGTCAACCGGGGAGCTGTTTTTT; size: .; D: TRBD2; V: TRBV19; J: TRBJ2-2
CDR3: CASRLRDRGPNEQYF; DNA: TGTGCCAGCAGACTCCGCGACAGGGGGCCTAACGAGCAGTACTTC; size: .; D: TRBD1; V: TRBV28; J: TRBJ2-7
CDR3: CASSQGTRYTF; DNA: TGCGCCAGCAGCCAAGGGACTCGATACACCTTC; size: .; D: .; V: TRBV4-3; J: TRBJ1-2
CDR3: CASSPTGTYEQYF; DNA: TGCGCCAGCAGTCCTACAGGAACCTACGAGCAGTACTTC; size: once; D: .; V: TRBV5-1; J: TRBJ2-7
CDR3: CAWRTSGSSYEQYF; DNA: TGTGCCTGGAGGACTAGCGGGAGCTCCTACGAGCAGTACTTC; size: once; D: TRBD2; V: TRBV30; J: TRBJ2-7
CDR3: CASIPGPLLGTSGYTF; DNA: TGTGCCAGCATCCCAGGGCCCCTCCTGGGGACTAGTGGCTACACCTTC; size: .; D: .; V: TRBV27; J: TRBJ1-2
CDR3: CASTISKAGNYGYTF; DNA: TGCGCCAGCACCATTTCGAAGGCAGGGAACTATGGCTACACCTTC; size: .; D: .; V: TRBV5-1; J: TRBJ1-2